The clone carrying this TCR beta chain was found a few times. Its antigen remains unidentified. Generation of TCR cDNA used 5'RACE template switching (which added a universal primer site and UMIs). TCRdb recomputed calls from the 5' RACE reads with MiXCR, one row per CDR3 protein. The top ten clones hold roughly 18% of a sample with nearly 350,000 distinct CDR3 sequences, 8.1% of them seen once. The sample belongs to a study of T cells after yellow fever vaccination. Study context: Where fractions had low cell numbers, libraries were prepared from them with the SMART-Seq v4 Ultra Low Input RNA kit.

Study findings and constraints: A weaker but faster secondary response was observed, peaking on day 5 versus 15. Primary-vaccination clones mostly resurfaced post-booster (nearly 97% CD4, about 87% CD8).

The CDR3 runs 15 residues. Germline lookup yields CDR1 MNHEY and CDR2 SVGEGT. J gave up 2 bases and V 2 bases, and 6 bases lay outside the gene matches. The specimen comprised PBMCs, sampled approximately 47 days after the first yellow fever vaccination. This chain connects TRBV6-2 or TRBV6-3 to TRBJ2-7; TRBD2 matches 7 bases. The sequence was obtained from a young man who received the YFV17D yellow fever vaccine. As DNA, the CDR3 is TGTGCCAGCAGTTACGGAGGAGGGAGGGCCTACGAGCAGTACTTC. This sequence encodes CASSYGGGRAYEQYF.